The 16 T cell receptor beta chains presented below share a single source sample, sequenced in a study of beta chain features in type 1 diabetes. Reverse transcription of all isolated RNA meant that expressed TCRB transcripts were sequenced. Data came from immunoSEQ multiplex PCR; TCRdb stores just in-frame clones and leaves some out. The sample has about 340,000 clones, approximately 13% seen once. For these TCRs, the target antigens are not known. Study-wide points: A moderate, significant TCRB CDR3 shortening appeared in type 1 diabetes across four CD4+ subsets.

The specimen sequenced was naive CD4+ T cells from blood. All receptors come from a woman aged 18-29 years with type 1 diabetes.

This clone was detected only a few times. Mismatch with germline at one junction end may stem from a read error. The chain couples TRBV30 to TRBJ2-1; 8 bases agree with TRBD1. CDR1 is GTSNPN and CDR2 is SVGIG in the germline V gene (reference sequence). The CDR3 covers 13 residues. The CDR3 is CAWSPGQGAELFF. Written as DNA, the CDR3 is TGTGCCTGGAGTCCAGGACAGGGCGCTGAGCTGTTCTTC.

V and J are TRBV5-1 and TRBJ2-1; TRBD2 agrees at 9 bases. The CDR3 totals 11 residues. Per the germline V gene, CDR1 is SGHRS and CDR2 is YFSETQ. V lost 6 bases, J lost 8 bases, and 0 bases stayed unmatched. CDR3 sequence: CASKRGDEQFF. Written as DNA, the CDR3 is TGCGCCAGCAAGCGGGGGGATGAGCAGTTCTTC. The variable domain in full, with the rest retrieved from reference TRBV5-1 and TRBJ2-1, is KAGVTQTPRYLIKTRGQQVTLSCSPISGHRSVSWYQQTPGQGLQFLFEYFSETQRNKGNFPGRFSGRQFSNSRSEMNVSTLELGDSALYLCASKRGDEQFFGPGTRLTVL.

This clone was observed a handful of times. This chain joins TRBV25-1 and TRBJ1-4; perhaps TRBD1 as D (6 bases). Per the germline V gene, CDR1 is MGHDK and CDR2 is SYGVNS. V lost 5 bases, J lost 6 bases, and 13 bases lay in between. This CDR3 spans 14 amino acids. In nucleotides, the CDR3 is TGTGCCAGCAGTCAGACAGGCTCAGATGAAAAACTGTTTTTT. Its translation: CASSQTGSDEKLFF.

This clone was seen only a few times. V gene TRBV30 combines with J gene TRBJ2-3; D remains unclear. CDR3 size: 13 residues. CDR1 is GTSNPN and CDR2 is SVGIG in the germline V gene (reference sequence). Trimming left V 2 bases short and J 2 bases short, with 8 bases between. CDR3 loop: CAWSTSYTDTQYF. The DNA for the CDR3 is TGTGCCTGGAGTACCTCCTACACAGATACGCAGTATTTT.

The gene calls are TRBV4-1 and TRBJ1-2; 7 bases agree with TRBD1. CDR1 and CDR2 from the germline V gene are MGHRA and YSYEKL. The V and J ends lost 0 bases and 4 bases, in that order; junction bases with no gene match: 5. The CDR3 contains 15 residues. The CDR3 loop reads CASSQDPGGSYGYTF. Written as DNA, the CDR3 is TGCGCCAGCAGCCAAGACCCAGGGGGAAGCTATGGCTACACCTTC.

As DNA, the CDR3 is TGTGCCAGCAGTCGGGGGGACAGGAGACTTTACGAGCAGTACTTC. Its protein product is CASSRGDRRLYEQYF. V gene TRBV27 combines with J gene TRBJ2-7, with a weak D call TRBD1 (8 bases). The V end lost 5 bases, the J end lost 4 bases, and 18 bases lay between the germline ends. Looked up from germline, CDR1 is MNHEY and CDR2 is SMNVEV (reference sequence). This CDR3 comprises 15 residues.

The chain carries TRBV28 and TRBJ2-5; 7 nucleotides agree with TRBD2. The V and J ends lost 6 bases and 1 base, in that order; junction bases with no gene match: 5. Germline lookup yields CDR1 MDHEN and CDR2 SYDVKM. The CDR3 totals 14 residues. The CDR3 bases are TGTGCCAGCAGGGATAGCGGGCCCCAAGAGACCCAGTACTTC. Translating it yields CASRDSGPQETQYF.

Comment on this clone: An end of the junction differs from the germline gene, which may be a read error. V usage is TRBV29-1 and J usage is TRBJ2-5, with a weak D call TRBD2 (6 bases). CDR1 is SQVTM, CDR2 ANQGSEA, per germline. The CDR3 runs to 11 residues. The CDR3 loop is CSVDRDSGGNF. Here the CDR3 DNA reads TGCAGCGTTGATAGGGACTCTGGGGGAAACTTC.

This clone was counted only a few times. J is TRBJ2-7 and V is TRBV30, with 9 bases identical to TRBD1. V lost 5 bases and J lost 4; bases outside the gene matches: 15. Per the germline V gene, CDR1 is GTSNPN and CDR2 is SVGIG (reference sequence). This CDR3 spans 16 amino acids. The CDR3 nucleotides are TGTGCCTGGCGAGGGACAGGGATCGGCATGAATTACGAGCAGTACGTC. Translation: CAWRGTGIGMNYEQYV.

The V and J genes are TRBV18 and TRBJ2-4, with 14 bases lining up with TRBD2. The CDR3 is 16 residues long. V dropped 1 base and J dropped 8; count of bases not matched to a gene: 4. CDR1 is KGHSH and CDR2 is LQKENI in the germline V gene. CDR3 in amino acids: CASSPRGLAGGDIQYF. CDR3 coding DNA: TGTGCCAGCTCACCACGCGGACTAGCGGGAGGAGACATTCAGTACTTC.

This clone was seen a few times. The J gene is TRBJ1-5, the V gene TRBV7-3, with TRBD1 as a possible D gene (5 bases). In germline, CDR1 is SGHTA, CDR2 FQGTGA. CDR3 length: 13 residues. Trimming took off 3 bases at V and 5 bases at J, with 8 bases between the two ends. The CDR3 DNA reads as TGTGCCAGCAGCTTGGACAAACATCAGCCCCAGCATTTT. This translates into CASSLDKHQPQHF.

The chain employs TRBV5-4 and TRBJ2-3; D is ambiguous. The germline V and J ends were trimmed by 2 bases and 1 base, with 8 bases remaining between them. Germline V gene sequence: CDR1 SGHNT, CDR2 YYREEE (reference sequence). The CDR3 loop spans 14 amino acids. Written as DNA, the CDR3 is TGTGCCAGCAGCTTCCTCGTCGGCACAGATACGCAGTATTTT. Protein product: CASSFLVGTDTQYF.

V and J are TRBV5-1 and TRBJ2-2; 7 bases line up with TRBD1. Germline values: CDR1 SGHRS, CDR2 YFSETQ. J was trimmed by 3 bases and V by 2 bases; bases with no gene match: 7. The CDR3 runs to 16 residues. Here the CDR3 DNA reads TGCGCCAGCAGCTTACAGGGGAGCTGGGACACCGGGGAGCTGTTTTTT. Translated: CASSLQGSWDTGELFF.

V and J are TRBV28 and TRBJ2-7; 15 bases line up with TRBD2. Germline V gene lookup returns CDR1 MDHEN and CDR2 SYDVKM. V trimming: 5 bases; J trimming: 3 bases; junction bases outside the gene matches: 20. CDR3 size: 21 residues. For the CDR3, the DNA is TGTGCCAGCAGTACCTCACTGGGACTAGCGGGAGGCCCGAAACCATACTACGAGCAGTACTTC. It yields the protein CASSTSLGLAGGPKPYYEQYF.

The chain uses TRBV5-4 and TRBJ1-2; D perhaps matches TRBD1 (5 bases). Germline assignment: CDR1 SGHNT and CDR2 YYREEE (reference sequence). Trimming pared 2 bases from V and 3 bases from J, leaving 11 bases between. This CDR3 spans 14 amino acids. CDR3 coding DNA: TGTGCCAGCAGCTTCGTTCCCAGGGACTATGGCTACACCTTC. Amino acids: CASSFVPRDYGYTF.

The CDR3 nucleotides are TGTGCCAGCAGTCCCACCGGAGCCTACGAGCAGTACTTC. Its protein is CASSPTGAYEQYF. The V call is TRBV27, the J call TRBJ2-7, with D unclear. Germline V lookup: CDR1 MNHEY, CDR2 SMNVEV (reference sequence). The CDR3 sequence is 13 residues long. With 5 bases removed from V and 2 bases from J, the gap between germline ends came to 10 bases.